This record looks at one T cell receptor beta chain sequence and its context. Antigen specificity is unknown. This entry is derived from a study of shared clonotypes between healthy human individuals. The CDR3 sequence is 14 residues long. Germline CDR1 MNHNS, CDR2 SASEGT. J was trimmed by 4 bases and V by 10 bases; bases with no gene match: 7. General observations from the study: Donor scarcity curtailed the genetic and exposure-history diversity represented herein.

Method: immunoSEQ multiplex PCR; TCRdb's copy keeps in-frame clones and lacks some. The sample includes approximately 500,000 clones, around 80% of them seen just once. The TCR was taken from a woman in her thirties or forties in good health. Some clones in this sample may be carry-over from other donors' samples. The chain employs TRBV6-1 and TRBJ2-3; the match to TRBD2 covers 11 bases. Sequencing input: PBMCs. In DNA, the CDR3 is TGTGCCACCTCACTAGCGGGAGCTGCAGATACGCAGTATTTT. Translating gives CATSLAGAADTQYF.